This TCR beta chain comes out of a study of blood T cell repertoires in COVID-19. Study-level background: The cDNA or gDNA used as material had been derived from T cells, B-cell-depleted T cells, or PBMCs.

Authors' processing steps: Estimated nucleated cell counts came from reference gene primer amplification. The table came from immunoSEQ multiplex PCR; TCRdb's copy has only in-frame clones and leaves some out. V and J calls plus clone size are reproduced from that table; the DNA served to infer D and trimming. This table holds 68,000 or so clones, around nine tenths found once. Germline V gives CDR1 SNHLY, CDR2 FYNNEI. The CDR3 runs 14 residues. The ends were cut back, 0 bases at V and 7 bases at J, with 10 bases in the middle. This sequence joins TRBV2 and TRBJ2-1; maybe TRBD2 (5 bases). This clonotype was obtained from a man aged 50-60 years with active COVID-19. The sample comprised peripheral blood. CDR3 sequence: CASSEAQGGNEQFF. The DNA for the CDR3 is TGTGCCAGCAGTGAAGCGCAAGGCGGGAATGAGCAGTTCTTC.